The 13 T cell receptor beta chains reported below all come from one sample, sequenced in a study of vaccination effects on CD4 cells after COVID-19. Culture proceeded for more than 8 days, and CD4+ T cells were then isolated. These receptors' antigens are unknown. Sequencing used immunoSEQ multiplex PCR; TCRdb keeps in-frame clones, though not all of them. Of about 45,000 clones in the sample, around four fifths are singletons; the top ten hold roughly 8.7%. The material sequenced was CD4+ T cells from PBMCs cultured without peptide, taken before COVID-19 vaccination. Source of these receptors: a human donor who had a prior SARS-CoV-2 infection.

The gene calls are TRBV11-2 and TRBJ2-7, with D perhaps assigned TRBD1 or TRBD2 (5 bases each). V was pared by 0 bases and J by 3 bases, with 15 bases between. CDR3 size: 16 residues. Germline assignment: CDR1 SGHAT and CDR2 FQNNGV. The DNA of the CDR3 is TGTGCCAGCAGCTTAGATGGCGCAGGGACGAACTACGAGCAGTACTTC. This codes for CASSLDGAGTNYEQYF.

The chain employs TRBV30 and TRBJ1-2; the match to TRBD1 covers 7 bases. From germline, CDR1 is GTSNPN and CDR2 SVGIG (reference sequence). The CDR3 loop spans 16 amino acids. The ends lost 7 bases at V and 7 bases at J; junction bases unmatched: 21. CDR3 bases: TGTGCCTCCGAGCTGTTGACAGGGAAACTAGCGGGTGGCTACACCTTC. Amino acid sequence: CASELLTGKLAGGYTF.

The CDR3 is CASGLAGVETQYF. In DNA form, the CDR3 reads TGTGCTAGTGGTTTGGCGGGGGTGGAGACCCAGTACTTC. This chain joins TRBV12-5 and TRBJ2-5; perhaps TRBD2 as D (6 bases). Trimming took 1 base from V and 5 from J, leaving 8 bases between them. The CDR3 covers 13 residues. Germline V gives CDR1 LGHNT, CDR2 FRNRAP.

V is TRBV6-4 and J is TRBJ2-7, with D possibly matching TRBD2 (5 bases). Trimming removed 0 bases at V and 4 bases at J, with 10 bases between. This CDR3 contains 14 residues. CDR1 MRHNA and CDR2 SNTAGT come from the germline V gene. Written as DNA, the CDR3 is TGTGCCAGCAGTGACTCTGAGGGATATTACGAGCAGTACTTC. Translating gives CASSDSEGYYEQYF.

This clone was counted only a few times. The chain uses TRBV19 and TRBJ2-1, with 9 bases matching TRBD1. CDR1 and CDR2 (germline): LNHDA, SQIVND (reference sequence). The CDR3 spans 14 residues. The ends lost 10 bases at V and 3 bases at J; junction bases unmatched: 7. The CDR3: CATNRDRVYNEQFF. For the CDR3, the DNA is TGTGCCACCAACAGGGACAGGGTCTACAATGAGCAGTTCTTC. Using reference TRBV19 and TRBJ2-1 for the parts outside the CDR3, the full variable domain is DGGITQSPKYLFRKEGQNVTLSCEQNLNHDAMYWYRQDPGQGLRLIYYSQIVNDFQKGDIAEGYSVSREKKESFPLTVTSAQKNPTAFYLCATNRDRVYNEQFFGPGTRLTVL.

This chain uses TRBV30 with TRBJ2-1; 7 nucleotides match TRBD2. The V and J ends lost 0 bases and 0 bases, in that order; junction bases with no gene match: 14. CDR3 length equals 19 residues. The V gene's germline CDR1 is GTSNPN and CDR2 SVGIG (reference sequence). CDR3: CAWSVWVGLAESSYNEQFF. CDR3 coding DNA: TGTGCCTGGAGTGTATGGGTTGGGCTAGCGGAGAGCTCCTACAATGAGCAGTTCTTC.

CDR3 residues: CASSHLTGRFGNQPQHF. The CDR3 DNA sequence: TGTGCCAGCAGCCATTTGACAGGGAGGTTTGGCAATCAGCCCCAGCATTTT. The chain combines TRBV14 with TRBJ1-5; TRBD1 matches 7 bases. Germline V gene sequence: CDR1 SGHDN, CDR2 FVKESK. Unmatched junction bases numbered 10, after V lost 3 bases and J lost 2 bases. This CDR3 comprises 17 residues.

V gene TRBV18 combines with J gene TRBJ1-4, with D maybe TRBD1 (6 bases). The CDR3 spans 15 residues. The ends were cut back, 5 bases at V and 7 bases at J, with 17 bases in the middle. The V gene's germline CDR1 is KGHSH and CDR2 LQKENI. CDR3 sequence reads: CASSSRTGGGEKLFF. CDR3 in DNA: TGTGCCAGCTCATCCCGAACCGGGGGCGGTGAAAAACTGTTTTTT.

This clone was observed a single time. V and J are TRBV11-3 and TRBJ2-3, with 11 positions matching TRBD2. Germline lookup yields CDR1 SGHNT and CDR2 YENEEA. The CDR3 totals 16 residues. The J segment lost 1 base and the V segment lost 5 bases, leaving 5 bases of the junction unmatched. In DNA, the CDR3 is TGTGCCAGCAGCGGCAGACTAGCGGGACGCACAGATACGCAGTATTTT. This sequence encodes CASSGRLAGRTDTQYF. Full variable domain (missing parts from reference TRBV11-3 and TRBJ2-3): EAGVVQSPRYKIIEKKQPVAFWCNPISGHNTLYWYLQNLGQGPELLIRYENEEAVDDSQLPKDRFSAERLKGVDSTLKIQPAELGDSAVYLCASSGRLAGRTDTQYFGPGTRLTVL.

This clone was seen a single time. The chain carries TRBV29-1 and TRBJ2-3; 10 bases agree with TRBD2. This CDR3 region has 14 residues. V lost 3 bases and J lost 5; bases outside the gene matches: 5. Looked up from germline, CDR1 is SQVTM and CDR2 is ANQGSEA. CDR3: CSVDASGGIDTQYF. The CDR3, as DNA: TGCAGCGTTGACGCTAGCGGGGGCATAGATACGCAGTATTTT.

This chain uses TRBV5-4 with TRBJ1-3; no firm D call. The CDR3 contains 14 residues. V was pared by 4 bases and J by 4 bases, with 12 bases between. The germline V gene encodes CDR1 SGHNT and CDR2 YYREEE (reference sequence). The CDR3 DNA follows: TGTGCCAGCAGCCGCACTACTGGAGGAAACACCATATATTTT. Translating it yields CASSRTTGGNTIYF.

V usage is TRBV2 and J usage is TRBJ1-1; maybe TRBD1 (5 bases). Trimming shortened V by 6 bases and J by 0 bases, and 8 bases separated the two germline ends. Germline V gene lookup returns CDR1 SNHLY and CDR2 FYNNEI. The CDR3 consists of 13 residues. This chain's CDR3 is CASRGQVNTEAFF. The CDR3 DNA is TGTGCCAGCAGGGGGCAGGTGAACACTGAAGCTTTCTTT.

The chain is built from TRBV4-2 and TRBJ1-1; D is possibly TRBD1 (5 bases). CDR1 and CDR2 from the germline V gene are LGHNA and YNFKEQ. CDR3 length: 17 amino acids. The germline V and J ends were trimmed by 5 bases and 0 bases, with 19 bases remaining between them. CDR3 DNA sequence: TGTGCCAGCAGCAAAAGTGGTGGGGGGGGGATGAACACTGAAGCTTTCTTT. Protein: CASSKSGGGGMNTEAFF.